Presented here are 20 T cell receptor beta chains from one specimen sequenced in a study of blood T cell repertoires in COVID-19. Measured with immunoSEQ multiplex PCR; TCRdb has only the in-frame clones, and not every one. This table has 150,000 to 200,000 clones, 85% to 95% appearing once. Input material: peripheral blood. These TCRs come from a man aged 45-60 years with acute or convalescent COVID-19.

This clone was found once. The chain carries TRBV2 and TRBJ1-4, with D perhaps matching TRBD1 (5 bases). The V gene lost 6 bases and the J gene lost 0 bases, with 11 bases spanning the gap. The CDR3 covers 15 residues. CDR1 is SNHLY and CDR2 is FYNNEI in the germline V gene. The CDR3 loop is CASSTETATNEKLFF. CDR3 DNA: TGTGCCAGCAGCACCGAGACAGCAACTAATGAAAAACTGTTTTTT.

This clone has a single count. The rearrangement uses TRBV5-4 and TRBJ2-2; 15 nucleotides line up with TRBD2. The CDR3 spans 17 residues. V gave up 4 bases and J gave up 6 bases; unmatched junction bases: 7. Per the germline V gene, CDR1 is SGHNT and CDR2 is YYREEE (reference sequence). The CDR3 spells CASSGGLAGGNAGELFF. The DNA of the CDR3 is TGTGCCAGCAGCGGGGGACTAGCGGGAGGCAACGCCGGGGAGCTGTTTTTT.

The J gene is TRBJ1-1, the V gene TRBV5-5; D remains unclear. CDR1 SGHKS and CDR2 YYEKEE come from the germline V gene (reference sequence). V was clipped by 1 base and J by 2 bases, with 9 bases between them. This CDR3 region has 14 residues. The CDR3 sequence: CASSLLGLNTEAFF. In DNA form, the CDR3 reads TGTGCCAGCAGCTTGTTGGGCCTAAACACTGAAGCTTTCTTT.

This clone occurred once. The chain carries TRBV5-1 and TRBJ1-1; 8 positions match TRBD1. The ends lost 3 bases at V and 10 bases at J; junction bases unmatched: 11. The germline V gene encodes CDR1 SGHRS and CDR2 YFSETQ. CDR3 length equals 14 residues. CDR3: CASSSTGTGMAAFF. CDR3 DNA: TGCGCCAGCAGCTCAACCGGGACAGGCATGGCAGCTTTCTTT.

This chain links TRBV15 with TRBJ1-1; D uncertain. The CDR3 consists of 14 residues. The ends were cut back, 1 base at V and 3 bases at J, with 9 bases in the middle. From germline, CDR1 is LNHNV and CDR2 YYDKDF (reference sequence). The CDR3 DNA sequence: TGTGCCACCAGCAGAGTCGAGGGAGACACTGAAGCTTTCTTT. Its translation is CATSRVEGDTEAFF.

CDR3 sequence reads: CASRVRITPYEQYV. The CDR3 region has the DNA TGTGCCAGCAGGGTCAGGATCACGCCCTACGAGCAGTACGTC. The V call is TRBV25-1, the J call TRBJ2-7; unclear D gene. The germline V gene encodes CDR1 MGHDK and CDR2 SYGVNS. V was cut by 6 bases and J by 2 bases, with 14 bases left in between. The CDR3 covers 14 residues.

For the CDR3, the DNA is TGTGCCAGCAGCTTGGCCGGACAGGGGGGAGAGACCCAGTACTTC. Its protein is CASSLAGQGGETQYF. The rearrangement joins TRBV5-5 to TRBJ2-5; 10 bases are a match to TRBD1. Losses at the gene ends were 0 bases for V and 4 bases for J; bases not matched to a gene: 3. In germline, CDR1 is SGHKS, CDR2 YYEKEE (reference sequence). This CDR3 comprises 15 residues.

This clone was found once. The chain carries TRBV5-1 and TRBJ2-7, with TRBD1 matching over 7 bases. Germline V gene sequence: CDR1 SGHRS, CDR2 YFSETQ. The CDR3 runs 15 residues. V shed 0 bases, J shed 3 bases, and the junction held 6 bases outside the gene matches. CDR3 nucleotide sequence: TGCGCCAGCAGCTTGGTGACAGGGAAGATCTACGAGCAGTACGTC. This codes for CASSLVTGKIYEQYV.

This clone was seen a single time. The chain couples TRBV7-9 to TRBJ2-1; maybe TRBD1 (6 bases). The ends were cut back, 0 bases at V and 7 bases at J, with 16 bases in the middle. The CDR3 loop spans 16 amino acids. Germline V gene lookup returns CDR1 SEHNR and CDR2 FQNEAQ (reference sequence). CDR3 residues: CASSLAVSGRGNEQFF. In DNA, the CDR3 is TGTGCCAGCAGCTTAGCGGTATCGGGAAGGGGGAATGAGCAGTTCTTC.

This clone was detected only a few times. The rearrangement uses TRBV11-2 and TRBJ1-3, with unresolved D. CDR3 length: 15 amino acids. Germline-derived CDR1 and CDR2 are SGHAT and FQNNGV. With 3 bases removed from V and 0 bases from J, the gap between germline ends came to 9 bases. CDR3 sequence: CASSFYADSGNTIYF. CDR3 in DNA: TGTGCCAGCAGCTTCTACGCCGACTCTGGAAACACCATATATTTT. Filled out from reference TRBV11-2 and TRBJ1-3, the complete variable domain reads EAGVAQSPRYKIIEKRQSVAFWCNPISGHATLYWYQQILGQGPKLLIQFQNNGVVDDSQLPKDRFSAERLKGVDSTLKIQPAKLEDSAVYLCASSFYADSGNTIYFGEGSWLTVV.

This chain joins TRBV24-1 and TRBJ2-1, with D perhaps TRBD1 (6 bases). This CDR3 is 14 amino acids long. Per germline, CDR1 KGHDR and CDR2 SFDVKD. V dropped 2 bases and J dropped 6 bases, with 10 bases sitting between them. The CDR3 reads CATSDWRRGNEQFF. For the CDR3, the DNA is TGTGCCACCAGTGATTGGCGCAGGGGCAATGAGCAGTTCTTC.

The chain has TRBV30 and TRBJ2-2, with D possibly TRBD1 on 5 matching bases. Germline V gives CDR1 GTSNPN, CDR2 SVGIG (reference sequence). The CDR3 consists of 15 residues. The V end was cut by 0 bases, the J end by 0 bases, with 8 bases between. CDR3 coding DNA: TGTGCCTGGAGTGTACAGGTGTCGAACACCGGGGAGCTGTTTTTT. Its protein product is CAWSVQVSNTGELFF.

The J gene is TRBJ2-1, the V gene TRBV27, with 9 nucleotides matching TRBD2. Germline V CDR1 and CDR2: MNHEY, SMNVEV (reference sequence). The CDR3 covers 15 residues. The V gene end was trimmed by 3 bases and the J gene end by 0 bases; junction bases not matched to a gene: 0. The CDR3 is CASSFSGSSYNEQFF. The CDR3 bases are TGTGCCAGCAGTTTTAGCGGGAGCTCCTACAATGAGCAGTTCTTC.

The V call is TRBV11-2, the J call TRBJ2-7, with D tentatively TRBD2 (6 bases). The CDR3 has 14 residues. V was cut by 4 bases and J by 3 bases, with 13 bases left in between. Looked up from germline, CDR1 is SGHAT and CDR2 is FQNNGV. The CDR3 loop is CASSSAGTDYEQYF. DNA of the CDR3: TGTGCCAGCAGCTCCGCGGGGACCGACTACGAGCAGTACTTC.

V usage is TRBV5-8 and J usage is TRBJ2-7; D gene unclear. The germline gives CDR1 SGHTS, CDR2 YDEGEE. The ends were cut back, 0 bases at V and 0 bases at J, with 7 bases in the middle. The CDR3 length is 14 residues. The DNA for the CDR3 is TGTGCCAGCAGCTTGGCAAGGAGCTCCTACGAGCAGTACGTC. Its translation is CASSLARSSYEQYV.

CDR3 loop: CASSILVATTTFNEQFF. The CDR3 DNA sequence: TGTGCCAGTAGTATCTTGGTGGCCACCACTACTTTCAATGAGCAGTTCTTC. This rearrangement joins TRBV19 to TRBJ2-1; D remains ambiguous. V gave up 3 bases and J gave up 6 bases, with 21 bases separating them. The germline CDR1 and CDR2 sequences are LNHDA and SQIVND (reference sequence). The CDR3 contains 17 residues.

Details on this clone: This specimen includes other DNA sequences encoding the same CDR3. This sequence joins TRBV7-9 and TRBJ2-1; D possibly corresponds to TRBD2 (5 bases). The germline V gene encodes CDR1 SEHNR and CDR2 FQNEAQ (reference sequence). The V and J ends lost 5 bases and 2 bases respectively, with 7 bases between them. The CDR3 consists of 13 residues. CDR3 DNA sequence: TGTGCCAGCAGCCCCGGGACCTACAATGAGCAGTTCTTC. Residues: CASSPGTYNEQFF. Complete variable domain (other parts from reference TRBV7-9 and TRBJ2-1): DTGVSQNPRHKITKRGQNVTFRCDPISEHNRLYWYRQTLGQGPEFLTYFQNEAQLEKSRLLSDRFSAERPKGSFSTLEIQRTEQGDSAMYLCASSPGTYNEQFFGPGTRLTVL.

The chain joins TRBV3-1 (or the pseudogene TRBV3-2) to TRBJ2-5; TRBD1 is a possible D gene (6 bases). This CDR3 spans 14 amino acids. The V end was cut by 4 bases, the J end by 2 bases, with 11 bases between. The germline V gene encodes CDR1 LGHDT and CDR2 YNNKEL (reference sequence). The CDR3, as DNA: TGTGCCAGCAGCCCACGGACAGTACAAGAGACCCAGTACTTC. Its translation: CASSPRTVQETQYF.

V and J are TRBV9 and TRBJ2-2, with D perhaps matching TRBD2 (5 bases). The germline V gene has CDR1 SGDLS and CDR2 YYNGEE. The V end lost 4 bases, the J end lost 6 bases, and 13 bases lay between the germline ends. The CDR3 runs to 14 residues. Here the CDR3 DNA reads TGTGCCAGCAGCCCGAGAGGGAGTGCCGGGGAGCTGTTTTTT. This gives the protein CASSPRGSAGELFF.

The V call is TRBV5-4, the J call TRBJ2-7, with TRBD1 identical over 10 bases. CDR3 size: 15 residues. Trimming took 2 bases from V and 1 from J; bases not matched to a gene: 3. Germline V CDR1 and CDR2: SGHNT, YYREEE (reference sequence). In DNA form, the CDR3 reads TGTGCCAGCAGCTTCCCGGGACAGGGGTCCTACGAGCAGTACTTC. Translated: CASSFPGQGSYEQYF.